A single sample gave rise to the 18 T cell receptor beta chains below, sequenced in a study of blood T cell repertoires in COVID-19. Profiling relied on immunoSEQ multiplex PCR, and the TCRdb table lists in-frame clones only, not all of them. In the table there are about 130,000 clones, roughly 88% of which are singletons. The sequencing input was peripheral blood. Every receptor here comes from a man aged 65-85 years with active COVID-19.

The chain is built from TRBV6-2 or TRBV6-3 and TRBJ2-5, with 14 bases aligning to TRBD2. The V and J ends lost 5 bases and 1 base, in that order; junction bases with no gene match: 6. The CDR3 spans 17 residues. The germline V gene has CDR1 MNHEY and CDR2 SVGEGT. The CDR3 protein is CASSHGLAGGFQETQYF. The DNA for the CDR3 is TGTGCCAGCAGTCACGGACTAGCGGGGGGTTTCCAAGAGACCCAGTACTTC.

The genes are TRBV29-1 and TRBJ2-3; D uncertain. The CDR3 is made up of 13 amino acids. Germline V gene lookup returns CDR1 SQVTM and CDR2 ANQGSEA. Trimming shortened V by 3 bases and J by 0 bases, and 7 bases separated the two germline ends. The CDR3 DNA sequence: TGCAGCGTTGAGACCGGGAGCACAGATACGCAGTATTTT. This encodes CSVETGSTDTQYF.

The chain has TRBV2 and TRBJ2-6, with D perhaps matching TRBD1 (6 bases). The CDR3 has 15 residues. V lost 4 bases and J lost 3, with 10 bases in between. In germline, CDR1 is SNHLY, CDR2 FYNNEI. The CDR3 DNA reads as TGTGCCAGCAGTGTAGGGGGACGTGGGGCCAACGTCCTGACTTTC. It is translated as CASSVGGRGANVLTF.

The gene calls are TRBV19 and TRBJ2-7; 12 bases match TRBD1. This CDR3 has 15 amino acids. Germline V lookup: CDR1 LNHDA, CDR2 SQIVND (reference sequence). J was trimmed by 5 bases and V by 6 bases; bases with no gene match: 8. The CDR3 sequence is CASRPGTGGAHEQYF. The CDR3 DNA reads TGTGCCAGTAGACCGGGGACAGGGGGCGCGCACGAGCAGTACTTC.

In this sample, this clone turned up once. The rearrangement joins TRBV5-4 to TRBJ2-1, with TRBD2 matching 11 bases. Germline CDR1 SGHNT, CDR2 YYREEE (reference sequence). The CDR3 has 14 residues. V gave up 2 bases and J gave up 7 bases; unmatched junction bases: 2. The CDR3 spells CASSLLAGVNEQFF. DNA of the CDR3: TGTGCCAGCAGCTTACTAGCGGGGGTGAATGAGCAGTTCTTC.

Notes on this clone: The same CDR3 arises from other DNA sequences in this sample as well. The chain has TRBV27 and TRBJ1-5, with 7 bases that match TRBD1. This CDR3 spans 14 amino acids. After removal of 5 bases from V and 2 bases from J, the junction contained 3 bases not matched to a gene. The V gene's germline CDR1 is MNHEY and CDR2 SMNVEV (reference sequence). In DNA, the CDR3 is TGTGCCAGCAGTAGAACAGGGGGCAATCAGCCCCAGCATTTT. It specifies CASSRTGGNQPQHF.

This chain connects TRBV29-1 to TRBJ2-1; TRBD1 agrees at 7 bases. V gave up 7 bases and J gave up 7 bases; unmatched junction bases: 7. Per the germline V gene, CDR1 is SQVTM and CDR2 is ANQGSEA. The CDR3 totals 12 residues. CDR3 amino acids: CSAGQGVNEQFF. In DNA, the CDR3 is TGCAGCGCCGGCCAGGGGGTTAATGAGCAGTTCTTC.

The table lists this clone with a count of one. The chain couples TRBV29-1 to TRBJ2-7, with TRBD1 identical over 9 bases. This CDR3 spans 14 amino acids. V lost 3 bases to trimming and J lost 3 bases; unmatched junction nucleotides: 6. Germline lookup yields CDR1 SQVTM and CDR2 ANQGSEA. CDR3 protein: CSVETRDRDYEQYF. DNA for the CDR3: TGCAGCGTTGAGACTCGGGACAGGGACTACGAGCAGTACTTC.

This chain links TRBV6-2 or TRBV6-3 with TRBJ2-6; D possibly corresponds to TRBD1 (6 bases). CDR1 and CDR2 (germline): MNHEY, SVGEGT. This CDR3 contains 16 residues. The germline V and J ends were trimmed by 6 bases and 1 base, with 13 bases remaining between them. This CDR3 reads CASSPDRTSGANVLTF. CDR3 in DNA: TGTGCCAGCAGCCCCGACAGGACTTCTGGGGCCAACGTCCTGACTTTC.

The chain has TRBV11-1 and TRBJ2-2; D unresolved. Germline V gene lookup returns CDR1 SGHAT and CDR2 FQDESV (reference sequence). V lost 0 bases and J lost 0, with 8 bases in between. The CDR3 spans 16 residues. CDR3 in amino acids: CASSLALAPNTGELFF. In DNA, the CDR3 is TGTGCCAGCAGCTTAGCGTTGGCCCCGAACACCGGGGAGCTGTTTTTT.

The rearrangement links TRBV27 to TRBJ2-1, with 15 bases matching TRBD2. V trimming: 3 bases; J trimming: 7 bases; junction bases outside the gene matches: 1. This CDR3 has 15 residues. Germline CDR1 reads MNHEY; CDR2 reads SMNVEV (reference sequence). CDR3 sequence reads: CASSFGTSGRNEQFF. The CDR3 DNA sequence: TGTGCCAGCAGTTTCGGGACTAGCGGGAGGAATGAGCAGTTCTTC.

The rearrangement uses TRBV7-8 and TRBJ1-1; D is uncertain. This CDR3 has 14 residues. Trimming shortened V by 5 bases and J by 1 base, and 11 bases separated the two germline ends. Looked up from germline, CDR1 is SGHVS and CDR2 is FQNEAQ. CDR3 residues: CASSLRHPNTEAFF. The CDR3 nucleotides are TGTGCCAGCAGCCTTCGACACCCGAACACTGAAGCTTTCTTT.

The V call is TRBV5-1, the J call TRBJ2-7, with a possible D match to TRBD1 (6 bases). The CDR3 length is 14 residues. Deletions cut 4 bases from V and 4 bases from J, with 15 bases between. Germline values: CDR1 SGHRS, CDR2 YFSETQ. CDR3 amino acids: CASSPGPDSYEQYF. In nucleotides, the CDR3 is TGCGCCAGCAGCCCCGGACCGGACAGTTACGAGCAGTACTTC. Full variable domain (missing parts from reference TRBV5-1 and TRBJ2-7): KAGVTQTPRYLIKTRGQQVTLSCSPISGHRSVSWYQQTPGQGLQFLFEYFSETQRNKGNFPGRFSGRQFSNSRSEMNVSTLELGDSALYLCASSPGPDSYEQYFGPGTRLTVT.

The chain couples TRBV4-1 to TRBJ2-4; D possibly corresponds to TRBD1 (7 bases). The ends were cut back, 0 bases at V and 4 bases at J, with 13 bases in the middle. CDR1 and CDR2 (germline): MGHRA, YSYEKL. This CDR3 is 16 amino acids long. In DNA form, the CDR3 reads TGCGCCAGCAGCCAAGATAGTGCGGGACAGAAAAACATTCAGTACTTC. It is translated as CASSQDSAGQKNIQYF.

V and J are TRBV5-1 and TRBJ2-7, with D maybe TRBD2 (6 bases). Per the germline V gene, CDR1 is SGHRS and CDR2 is YFSETQ. V was cut by 4 bases and J by 0 bases, with 8 bases left in between. This CDR3 has 13 residues. CDR3: CASSAEGSYEQYF. The CDR3 nucleotides are TGCGCCAGCAGCGCGGAGGGCTCCTACGAGCAGTACTTC.

The chain recombines TRBV18 with TRBJ2-7; TRBD2 matches 10 bases. The length of the CDR3 is 14 residues. The V and J ends lost 2 bases and 4 bases, in that order; junction bases with no gene match: 2. CDR1 is KGHSH and CDR2 is LQKENI in the germline V gene. The CDR3 here is CASSPGTSVYEQYF. As DNA, the CDR3 is TGTGCCAGCTCACCAGGGACTAGCGTGTACGAGCAGTACTTC. The entire variable domain, with the rest obtained from reference TRBV18 and TRBJ2-7, is as follows: NAGVMQNPRHLVRRRGQEARLRCSPMKGHSHVYWYRQLPEEGLKFMVYLQKENIIDESGMPKERFSAEFPKEGPSILRIQQVVRGDSAAYFCASSPGTSVYEQYFGPGTRLTVT.

V is TRBV4-1 and J is TRBJ1-6; D possibly corresponds to TRBD1 (5 bases). The germline gives CDR1 MGHRA, CDR2 YSYEKL. CDR3 size: 19 residues. V was trimmed by 0 bases and J by 0 bases, leaving 15 bases between them. CDR3: CASSQDGAGQSSYNSPLHF. The CDR3 nucleotides are TGCGCCAGCAGCCAAGATGGAGCAGGGCAGAGCTCCTATAATTCACCCCTCCACTTT.

The genes are TRBV6-5 and TRBJ1-2; D remains unclear. The V end was cut by 0 bases, the J end by 4 bases, with 12 bases between. CDR1 is MNHEY and CDR2 is SVGAGI in the germline V gene. This CDR3 has 15 amino acids. In DNA, the CDR3 is TGTGCCAGCAGTTACTCGAAATTGAGTCTCTATGGCTACACCTTC. Encoded protein: CASSYSKLSLYGYTF.